This T cell receptor beta chain is from a study of blood T cell repertoires in COVID-19. Germline loops: CDR1 MDHEN, CDR2 SYDVKM. V lost 3 bases, J lost 7 bases, and 10 bases stayed unmatched. The CDR3 consists of 15 residues. In the original workflow: By means of reference gene primer amplification, nucleated cell counts were estimated. The repertoire was sequenced with immunoSEQ multiplex PCR; TCRdb's copy has only in-frame clones and lacks some. V and J calls plus clone size are reproduced from that table; the DNA served to infer D and trimming. Of around 250,000 clones in the sample, roughly 84% were seen once.

The source is a human donor in a cohort sampled during active COVID-19. The sequenced sample consisted of peripheral blood. The rearrangement uses TRBV28 and TRBJ2-7, with 9 nucleotides matching TRBD2. The CDR3 spells CASSFLRAGLAEQYF. CDR3 nucleotide sequence: TGTGCCAGCAGTTTCCTTAGGGCGGGACTAGCAGAGCAGTACTTC. The entire variable domain, with the rest obtained from reference TRBV28 and TRBJ2-7, is as follows: DVKVTQSSRYLVKRTGEKVFLECVQDMDHENMFWYRQDPGLGLRLIYFSYDVKMKEKGDIPEGYSVSREKKERFSLILESASTNQTSMYLCASSFLRAGLAEQYFGPGTRLTVT.